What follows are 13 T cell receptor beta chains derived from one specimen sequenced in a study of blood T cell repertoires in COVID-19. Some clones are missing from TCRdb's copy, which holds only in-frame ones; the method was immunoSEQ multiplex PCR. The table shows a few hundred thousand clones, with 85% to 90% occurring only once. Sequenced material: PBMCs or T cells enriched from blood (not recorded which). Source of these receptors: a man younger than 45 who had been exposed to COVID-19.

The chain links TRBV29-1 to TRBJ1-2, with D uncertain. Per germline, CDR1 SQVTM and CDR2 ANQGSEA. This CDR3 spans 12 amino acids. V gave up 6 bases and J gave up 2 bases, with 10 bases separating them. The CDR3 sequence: CSVQWSNYGYTF. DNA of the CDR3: TGCAGCGTCCAGTGGTCAAACTATGGCTACACCTTC.

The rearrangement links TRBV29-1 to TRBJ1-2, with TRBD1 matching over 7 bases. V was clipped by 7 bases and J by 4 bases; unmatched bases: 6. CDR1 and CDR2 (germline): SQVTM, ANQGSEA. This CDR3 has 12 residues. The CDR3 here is CSGAAGGYGYTF. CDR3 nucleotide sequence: TGCAGCGGCGCGGCAGGGGGCTATGGCTACACCTTC.

DNA for the CDR3: TGTGCCAGCAGTGAACCGCGACAGGGGATAGATGGCTACACCTTC. Its translation: CASSEPRQGIDGYTF. V and J are TRBV6-1 and TRBJ1-2, with 8 bases fitting TRBD1. There are 15 residues in the CDR3. V gave up 2 bases and J gave up 6 bases; unmatched junction bases: 8. Germline values: CDR1 MNHNS, CDR2 SASEGT.

CDR3 DNA: TGTGCCAGCAGCCGCGGAGGATCCTACGAGCAGTACTTC. Translated, it gives CASSRGGSYEQYF. The chain joins TRBV11-2 to TRBJ2-7, with D possibly being TRBD2 (5 bases). This CDR3 region has 13 residues. The germline gives CDR1 SGHAT, CDR2 FQNNGV. V shed 5 bases and J shed 1 base, with 9 bases lying between them.

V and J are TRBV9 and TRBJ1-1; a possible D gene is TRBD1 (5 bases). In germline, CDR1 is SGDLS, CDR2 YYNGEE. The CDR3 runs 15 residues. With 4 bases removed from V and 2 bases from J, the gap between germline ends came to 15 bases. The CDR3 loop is CASSLEGHGNTEAFF. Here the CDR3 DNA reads TGTGCCAGCAGCCTAGAGGGGCACGGAAACACTGAAGCTTTCTTT.

The CDR3 bases are TGTGCCACTAGCGGGGGCCCGACCGGTACGCAGTATTTT. Its protein is CATSGGPTGTQYF. The rearrangement uses TRBV11-3 and TRBJ2-3; 10 bases agree with TRBD2. The CDR3 extends over 13 amino acids. Losses at the gene ends were 10 bases for V and 8 bases for J; bases not matched to a gene: 9. Germline V gene data show CDR1 as SGHNT and CDR2 as YENEEA.

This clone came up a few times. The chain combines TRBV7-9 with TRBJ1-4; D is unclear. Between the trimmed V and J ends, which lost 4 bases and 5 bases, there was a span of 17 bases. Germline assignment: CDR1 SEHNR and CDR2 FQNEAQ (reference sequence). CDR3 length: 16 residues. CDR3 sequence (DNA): TGTGCCAGCAGCTCAGGCGAGACGGGGAGCAATGAAAAACTGTTTTTT. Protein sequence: CASSSGETGSNEKLFF.

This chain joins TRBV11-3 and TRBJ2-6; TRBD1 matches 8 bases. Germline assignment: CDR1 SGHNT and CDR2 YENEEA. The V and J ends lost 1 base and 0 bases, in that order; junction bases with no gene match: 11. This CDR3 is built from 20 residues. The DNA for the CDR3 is TGTGCCAGCAGCTTAGGGGGCCTGCAGGGGGCCTTCTCTGGGGCCAACGTCCTGACTTTC. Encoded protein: CASSLGGLQGAFSGANVLTF.

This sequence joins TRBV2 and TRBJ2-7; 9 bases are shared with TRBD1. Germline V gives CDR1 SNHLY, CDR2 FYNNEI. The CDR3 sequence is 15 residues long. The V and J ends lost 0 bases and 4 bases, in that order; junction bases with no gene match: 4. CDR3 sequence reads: CASSEAGTGIYEQYF. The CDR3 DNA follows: TGTGCCAGCAGTGAAGCCGGGACAGGGATTTACGAGCAGTACTTC.

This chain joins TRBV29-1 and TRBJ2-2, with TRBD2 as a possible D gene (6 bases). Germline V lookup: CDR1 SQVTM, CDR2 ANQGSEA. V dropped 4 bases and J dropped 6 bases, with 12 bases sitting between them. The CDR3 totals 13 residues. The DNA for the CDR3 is TGCAGCGTTGTAACAGGAGGGGCCGGGGAGCTGTTTTTT. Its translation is CSVVTGGAGELFF.

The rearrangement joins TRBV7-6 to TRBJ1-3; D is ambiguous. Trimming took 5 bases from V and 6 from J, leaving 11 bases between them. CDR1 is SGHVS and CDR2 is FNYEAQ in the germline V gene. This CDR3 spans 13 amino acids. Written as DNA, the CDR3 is TGTGCCAGCAGCCTAGGACGGGAAAACACCATATATTTT. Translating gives CASSLGRENTIYF. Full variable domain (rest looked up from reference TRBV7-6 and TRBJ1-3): GAGVSQSPRYKVTKRGQDVALRCDPISGHVSLYWYRQALGQGPEFLTYFNYEAQQDKSGLPNDRFSAERPEGSISTLTIQRTEQRDSAMYRCASSLGRENTIYFGEGSWLTVV.

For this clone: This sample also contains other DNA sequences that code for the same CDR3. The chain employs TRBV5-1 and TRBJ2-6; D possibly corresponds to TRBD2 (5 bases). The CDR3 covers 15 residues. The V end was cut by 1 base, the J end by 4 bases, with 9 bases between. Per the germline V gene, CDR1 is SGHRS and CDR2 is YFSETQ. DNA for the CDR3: TGCGCCAGCAGCTTGCGGGGTTCAGGGGCCAACGTCCTGACTTTC. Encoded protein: CASSLRGSGANVLTF.

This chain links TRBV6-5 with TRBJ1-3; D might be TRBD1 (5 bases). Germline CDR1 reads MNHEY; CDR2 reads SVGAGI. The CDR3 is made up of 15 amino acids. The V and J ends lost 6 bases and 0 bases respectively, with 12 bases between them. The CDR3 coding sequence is TGTGCCAGCAGCCCCTCTAGGGGCTCTGGAAACACCATATATTTT. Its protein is CASSPSRGSGNTIYF.